These 9 T cell receptor beta chains were all obtained from the same sample, sequenced in a study of blood T cell repertoires in COVID-19. Measured with immunoSEQ multiplex PCR; TCRdb has only the in-frame clones, and not every one. Among around 500,000 clones listed, roughly nine tenths were seen once. Sequenced material: PBMCs or T cells enriched from blood (not recorded which). The receptor set was obtained from a woman aged 55-75 years who had recovered from COVID-19.

The chain joins TRBV6-5 to TRBJ1-1; the D gene is possibly TRBD1 (5 bases). The CDR3 sequence is 13 residues long. Trimming shortened V by 1 base and J by 6 bases, and 9 bases separated the two germline ends. In germline, CDR1 is MNHEY, CDR2 SVGAGI. The CDR3: CASSYYPGSEAFF. The DNA for the CDR3 is TGTGCCAGCAGTTACTACCCAGGGTCTGAAGCTTTCTTT.

The J gene is TRBJ1-2, the V gene TRBV7-9; 10 bases match TRBD1. CDR3 length equals 14 residues. The J segment lost 7 bases and the V segment lost 3 bases, leaving 5 bases of the junction unmatched. Germline CDR1 is SEHNR and CDR2 is FQNEAQ (reference sequence). CDR3 sequence reads: CASSFPGTGAGYTF. Here the CDR3 DNA reads TGTGCCAGCAGCTTCCCGGGGACAGGGGCTGGCTACACCTTC. Drawing the rest from reference TRBV7-9 and TRBJ1-2, the complete variable domain is DTGVSQNPRHKITKRGQNVTFRCDPISEHNRLYWYRQTLGQGPEFLTYFQNEAQLEKSRLLSDRFSAERPKGSFSTLEIQRTEQGDSAMYLCASSFPGTGAGYTFGSGTRLTVV.

Concerning this clone: The sample has other DNA sequences that encode this CDR3 too. The CDR3 here is CASSPGGTEAFF. The CDR3 region has the DNA TGTGCCAGCAGTCCCGGGGGCACTGAAGCTTTCTTT. The chain employs TRBV27 and TRBJ1-1, with D tentatively TRBD1 (5 bases). V was clipped by 5 bases and J by 4 bases, with 8 bases between them. The CDR3 spans 12 residues. CDR1 and CDR2 (germline): MNHEY, SMNVEV (reference sequence).

The rearrangement uses TRBV3-1 (or the pseudogene TRBV3-2) and TRBJ1-5; possible D gene TRBD1, 5 bases. The CDR3 has 14 amino acids. CDR1 is LGHDT and CDR2 is YNNKEL in the germline V gene (reference sequence). Trimming removed 1 base from V and 7 bases from J, with 11 bases in between. CDR3 loop: CASSQGQFGQPQHF. CDR3 sequence (DNA): TGTGCCAGCAGCCAAGGACAGTTCGGGCAGCCCCAGCATTTT.

V is TRBV5-1 and J is TRBJ1-1; D gene uncertain. V was trimmed by 3 bases and J by 1 base, leaving 10 bases between them. The length of the CDR3 is 14 residues. CDR1 is SGHRS and CDR2 is YFSETQ in the germline V gene. In nucleotides, the CDR3 is TGCGCCAGCAGCTGGGGAGGGCAGAACACTGAAGCTTTCTTT. This codes for CASSWGGQNTEAFF.

The chain couples TRBV19 to TRBJ2-1; 16 bases fit TRBD2. V shed 3 bases and J 12 bases; nucleotides not matched to a gene: 11. Germline CDR1 is LNHDA and CDR2 is SQIVND (reference sequence). The CDR3 runs 17 residues. The CDR3 reads CASSMGTGTSGGAGQFF. The CDR3 region has the DNA TGTGCCAGTAGTATGGGTACCGGGACTAGCGGGGGGGCTGGGCAGTTCTTC.

The rearrangement joins TRBV27 to TRBJ2-3; TRBD1 matches at 9 bases. J gave up 5 bases and V 4 bases, and 10 bases lay outside the gene matches. This CDR3 is 16 amino acids long. Germline CDR1 is MNHEY and CDR2 is SMNVEV (reference sequence). CDR3 amino acids: CASSSRGQGKRDTQYF. CDR3 coding DNA: TGTGCCAGCAGTTCTAGGGGACAGGGTAAACGAGATACGCAGTATTTT.

This chain links TRBV18 with TRBJ1-2; D is ambiguous. V gave up 2 bases and J gave up 4 bases, with 20 bases separating them. This CDR3 spans 17 amino acids. The V gene's germline CDR1 is KGHSH and CDR2 LQKENI. The CDR3 nucleotides are TGTGCCAGCTCACCAGACACGCGGACGCGGGAACTCTATGGCTACACCTTC. As protein: CASSPDTRTRELYGYTF.

The chain links TRBV19 to TRBJ2-2, with TRBD2 as a possible D gene (6 bases). The germline CDR1 and CDR2 sequences are LNHDA and SQIVND (reference sequence). This CDR3 is built from 14 residues. Deletions cut 4 bases from V and 7 bases from J, with 13 bases between. DNA for the CDR3: TGTGCCAGTAGTAGCCTAGCGTTGGGCGGGGAGCTGTTTTTT. Its protein product is CASSSLALGGELFF.